This section outlines one T cell receptor beta chain sequence together with its context. Its matching antigen is unknown. Assay used: immunoSEQ multiplex PCR; TCRdb lists only in-frame clones, some missing. The table shows approximately 91,000 clones, with about 83% occurring only once. This sample was taken from a study of lymphopenia after photon versus proton radiotherapy. Notes on the study in general: Only patients who died were analyzed for survival; proton advantage is unproven. Oligoclonal CD8+ Temra expansion after nadir drove photon patients' diversity drop. Relative stability marked proton patients; photon patients lost diversity and naive cells. In patients who died, overall survival fell as post-nadir TCR diversity dropped more.

The TCR sequence derives from a man aged 60 to 75 with pancreatic cancer. The sample in question was peripheral blood, obtained from a patient treated with proton-based radiotherapy.

CDR3 coding DNA: TGTGCCAGCAGTGCCACCCGCGGGGTCCGGAATGAGCAGTTCTTC. It specifies CASSATRGVRNEQFF. The chain is built from TRBV27 and TRBJ2-1, with D possibly TRBD2 on 6 matching bases. The CDR3 has 15 residues. Germline V lookup: CDR1 MNHEY, CDR2 SMNVEV (reference sequence). V was pared by 5 bases and J by 7 bases, with 18 bases between.